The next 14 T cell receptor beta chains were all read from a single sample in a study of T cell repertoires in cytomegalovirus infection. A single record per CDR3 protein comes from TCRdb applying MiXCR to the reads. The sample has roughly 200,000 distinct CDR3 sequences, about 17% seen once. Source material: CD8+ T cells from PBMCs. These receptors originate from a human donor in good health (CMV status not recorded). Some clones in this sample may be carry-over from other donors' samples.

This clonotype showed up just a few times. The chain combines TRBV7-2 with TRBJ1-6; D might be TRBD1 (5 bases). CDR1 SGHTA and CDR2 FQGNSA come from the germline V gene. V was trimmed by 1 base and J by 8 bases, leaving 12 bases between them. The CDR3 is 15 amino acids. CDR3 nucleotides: TGTGCCAGCAGCTTAGATGCGGGACTATATTCACCCCTCCACTTT. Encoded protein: CASSLDAGLYSPLHF.

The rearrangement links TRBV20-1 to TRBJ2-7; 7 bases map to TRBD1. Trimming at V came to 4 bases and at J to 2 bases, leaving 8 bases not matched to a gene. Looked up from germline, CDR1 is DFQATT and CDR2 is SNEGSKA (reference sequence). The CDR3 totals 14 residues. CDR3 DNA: TGCAGTGCTATGGGGACAGTCCTCACCTACGAGCAGTACTTC. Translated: CSAMGTVLTYEQYF.

In DNA form, the CDR3 reads TGTGCCAGCAGCCCACTCTCCCCCCGGAGCTCCTACAATGAGCAGTTCTTC. It specifies CASSPLSPRSSYNEQFF. The V call is TRBV6-2 or TRBV6-3, the J call TRBJ2-1; the D is unclear. CDR3 length: 17 amino acids. Trimming stripped 6 bases from V and 0 bases from J, with 18 bases between. Per the germline V gene, CDR1 is MNHEY and CDR2 is SVGEGT.

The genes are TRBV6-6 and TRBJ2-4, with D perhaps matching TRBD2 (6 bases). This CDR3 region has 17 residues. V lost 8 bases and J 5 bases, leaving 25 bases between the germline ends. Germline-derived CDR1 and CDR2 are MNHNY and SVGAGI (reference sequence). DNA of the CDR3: TGTGCCAGCCCCCTCCCCGGGACTCCATTGAGCGAAAACATTCAGTACTTC. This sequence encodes CASPLPGTPLSENIQYF.

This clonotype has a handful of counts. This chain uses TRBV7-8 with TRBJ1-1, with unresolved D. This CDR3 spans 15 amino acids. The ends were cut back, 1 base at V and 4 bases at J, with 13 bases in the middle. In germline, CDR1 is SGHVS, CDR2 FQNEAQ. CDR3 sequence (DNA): TGTGCCAGCAGCTTAGGGGCACCCGGGGTCACTGAAGCTTTCTTT. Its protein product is CASSLGAPGVTEAFF.

Here the CDR3 reads CASSFYRGGNEKLFF. As DNA, the CDR3 is TGTGCCAGCAGCTTTTATAGGGGCGGGAACGAAAAACTGTTTTTT. The J gene is TRBJ1-4, the V gene TRBV6-5, with D perhaps matching TRBD1 (5 bases). There are 15 residues in the CDR3. V lost 6 bases, J lost 8 bases, and 19 bases lay in between. The germline CDR1 and CDR2 sequences are MNHEY and SVGAGI.

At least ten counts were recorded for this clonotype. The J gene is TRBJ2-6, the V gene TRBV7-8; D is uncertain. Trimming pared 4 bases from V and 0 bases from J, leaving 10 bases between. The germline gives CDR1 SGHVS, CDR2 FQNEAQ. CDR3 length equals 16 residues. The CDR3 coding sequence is TGTGCCAGCAGCTCTCTACAGTTCTCTGGGGCCAACGTCCTGACTTTC. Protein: CASSSLQFSGANVLTF.

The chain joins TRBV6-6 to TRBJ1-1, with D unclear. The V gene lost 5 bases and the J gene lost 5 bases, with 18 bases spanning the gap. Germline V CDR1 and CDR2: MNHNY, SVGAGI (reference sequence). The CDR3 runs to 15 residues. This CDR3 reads CASSGYLDGGTEAFF. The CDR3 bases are TGTGCCAGCAGTGGCTATTTGGACGGTGGGACTGAAGCTTTCTTT.

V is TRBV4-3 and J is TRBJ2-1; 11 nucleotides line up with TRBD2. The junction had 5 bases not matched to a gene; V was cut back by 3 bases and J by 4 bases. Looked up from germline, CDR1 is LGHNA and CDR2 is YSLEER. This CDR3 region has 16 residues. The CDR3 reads CASSQSSGGDYNEQFF. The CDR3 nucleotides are TGCGCCAGCAGCCAGAGTAGCGGGGGGGATTACAATGAGCAGTTCTTC.

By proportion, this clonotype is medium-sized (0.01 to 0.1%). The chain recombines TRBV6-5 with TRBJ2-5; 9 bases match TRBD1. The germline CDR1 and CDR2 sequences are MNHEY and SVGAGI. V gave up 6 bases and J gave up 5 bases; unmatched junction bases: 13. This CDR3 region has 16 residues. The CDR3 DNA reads TGTGCCAGCAGCCCACGGGACAGGGTGGTCGGGGAGACCCAGTACTTC. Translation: CASSPRDRVVGETQYF.

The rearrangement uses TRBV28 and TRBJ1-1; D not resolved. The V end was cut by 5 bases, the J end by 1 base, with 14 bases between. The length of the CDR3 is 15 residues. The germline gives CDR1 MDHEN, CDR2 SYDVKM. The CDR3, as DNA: TGTGCCAGCAGTAGATTATTAGTCAGGAACACTGAAGCTTTCTTT. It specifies CASSRLLVRNTEAFF.

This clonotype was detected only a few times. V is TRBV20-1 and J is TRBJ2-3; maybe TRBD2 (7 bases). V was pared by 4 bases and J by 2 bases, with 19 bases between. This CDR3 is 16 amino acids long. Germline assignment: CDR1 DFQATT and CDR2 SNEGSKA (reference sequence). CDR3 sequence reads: CSAKDIVGGPTDTQYF. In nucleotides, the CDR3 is TGCAGTGCTAAAGATATCGTGGGGGGGCCCACAGATACGCAGTATTTT.

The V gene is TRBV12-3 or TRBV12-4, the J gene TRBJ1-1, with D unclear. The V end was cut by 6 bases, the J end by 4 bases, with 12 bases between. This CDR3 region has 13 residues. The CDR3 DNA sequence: TGTGCCAGCAGAGACACAGATCCCACTGAAGCTTTCTTT. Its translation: CASRDTDPTEAFF.

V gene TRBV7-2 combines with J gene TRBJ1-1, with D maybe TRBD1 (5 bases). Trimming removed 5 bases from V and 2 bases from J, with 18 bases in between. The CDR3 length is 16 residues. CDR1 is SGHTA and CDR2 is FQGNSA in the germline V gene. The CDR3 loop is CASSPGIRDYNTEAFF. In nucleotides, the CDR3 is TGTGCCAGCAGCCCCGGGATTCGGGACTACAACACTGAAGCTTTCTTT.